The next 26 T cell receptor beta chains were all read from a single sample in a study of T cell changes during pregnancy in multiple sclerosis. The table came from immunoSEQ multiplex PCR; TCRdb's copy has only in-frame clones and leaves some out. The repertoire holds approximately 44,000 clones, with 80% to 90% as singletons. This sample comprised CD4+ T cells from peripheral blood mononuclear cells, obtained in the first trimester of pregnancy. Receptor source: a female donor with multiple sclerosis, enrolled in a pregnancy study.

V usage is TRBV4-3 and J usage is TRBJ2-7, with a possible D match to TRBD2 (6 bases). Trimming removed 4 bases at V and 0 bases at J, with 22 bases between. Germline V gives CDR1 LGHNA, CDR2 YSLEER. CDR3 size: 18 residues. The CDR3 region is CASSPGLATRGVSYEQYF. The CDR3 nucleotides are TGCGCCAGCAGCCCTGGGCTAGCGACCCGAGGTGTCTCCTACGAGCAGTACTTC.

The gene calls are TRBV11-1 and TRBJ2-7, with D possibly matching TRBD2 (6 bases). This CDR3 spans 11 amino acids. V was shortened by 6 bases and J by 3 bases, with 6 bases between the two germline ends. In germline, CDR1 is SGHAT, CDR2 FQDESV (reference sequence). The CDR3 loop is CASSSGYEQYF. CDR3 DNA: TGTGCCAGCAGTAGCGGCTACGAGCAGTACTTC.

The J gene is TRBJ2-5, the V gene TRBV29-1; TRBD2 agrees at 8 bases. The CDR3 length is 13 residues. The V gene's germline CDR1 is SQVTM and CDR2 ANQGSEA. The junction had 5 bases not matched to a gene; V was cut back by 3 bases and J by 5 bases. The CDR3 bases are TGCAGCGTTGAGTCGGGAGGGCACGAGACCCAGTACTTC. Residues: CSVESGGHETQYF.

The genes are TRBV4-3 and TRBJ1-2; 10 bases align to TRBD1. The V and J ends lost 3 bases and 6 bases, in that order; junction bases with no gene match: 1. This CDR3 comprises 13 residues. CDR1 is LGHNA and CDR2 is YSLEER in the germline V gene. The CDR3 DNA sequence: TGCGCCAGCAGCCAGACAGGGGGCCATGGCTACACCTTC. This encodes CASSQTGGHGYTF.

The genes are TRBV19 and TRBJ2-6; 8 bases agree with TRBD1. This CDR3 has 18 amino acids. Germline V gene lookup returns CDR1 LNHDA and CDR2 SQIVND (reference sequence). V dropped 3 bases and J dropped 0; count of bases not matched to a gene: 7. The CDR3 DNA sequence: TGTGCCAGTAGTATGAGACAGGGGATAAGCTCTGGGGCCAACGTCCTGACTTTC. Translation: CASSMRQGISSGANVLTF.

This sequence joins TRBV4-2 and TRBJ2-7, with D possibly being TRBD2 (5 bases). Germline values: CDR1 LGHNA, CDR2 YNFKEQ. The V gene lost 1 base and the J gene lost 2 bases, with 6 bases spanning the gap. This CDR3 region has 13 residues. CDR3 nucleotides: TGTGCCAGCAGCCAAGTCGGGGCCTACGAGCAGTACTTC. Translating it yields CASSQVGAYEQYF.

Here the CDR3 reads CASTLGGSSYEQYF. The CDR3 region has the DNA TGTGCCAGCACCTTGGGGGGAAGCTCCTACGAGCAGTACTTC. This chain joins TRBV28 and TRBJ2-7, with D tentatively TRBD2 (6 bases). The length of the CDR3 is 14 residues. The germline gives CDR1 MDHEN, CDR2 SYDVKM. V was shortened by 7 bases and J by 0 bases, with 13 bases between the two germline ends.

The chain combines TRBV29-1 with TRBJ1-1, with TRBD1 matching over 7 bases. Germline V lookup: CDR1 SQVTM, CDR2 ANQGSEA. Losses at the gene ends were 1 base for V and 6 bases for J; bases not matched to a gene: 5. The CDR3 is 13 residues long. In nucleotides, the CDR3 is TGCAGCGTTGAAGTCGACAGGGCGTCTGAAGCTTTCTTT. This encodes CSVEVDRASEAFF.

The rearrangement links TRBV4-1 to TRBJ2-1; 7 positions match TRBD1. V was clipped by 3 bases and J by 2 bases; unmatched bases: 16. CDR3 length: 19 amino acids. Germline V gives CDR1 MGHRA, CDR2 YSYEKL. The CDR3 DNA sequence: TGCGCCAGCAGCCATGGGCCCCTGGCCGGGACAGCGGCCTACAATGAGCAGTTCTTC. It yields the protein CASSHGPLAGTAAYNEQFF.

V usage is TRBV29-1 and J usage is TRBJ1-1; TRBD1 aligns across 7 bases. The CDR3 covers 12 residues. V shed 5 bases and J 10 bases; nucleotides not matched to a gene: 10. Germline-derived CDR1 and CDR2 are SQVTM and ANQGSEA. CDR3 nucleotide sequence: TGCAGCGTTAGGGGTGAGGGGGCGGTAGCTTTCTTT. It encodes CSVRGEGAVAFF.

This rearrangement joins TRBV18 to TRBJ2-1; TRBD2 matches 8 bases. CDR3 length equals 16 residues. V was clipped by 3 bases and J by 9 bases; unmatched bases: 13. CDR1 KGHSH and CDR2 LQKENI come from the germline V gene. CDR3 sequence: CASSPVSPGGRGEQFF. DNA for the CDR3: TGTGCCAGCTCACCCGTTTCCCCGGGGGGGCGCGGTGAGCAGTTCTTC.

V usage is TRBV14 and J usage is TRBJ1-2, with 9 bases identical to TRBD1. Germline loops: CDR1 SGHDN, CDR2 FVKESK. V was pared by 5 bases and J by 9 bases, with 10 bases of the junction left unmatched. The CDR3 consists of 14 residues. The CDR3 nucleotides read TGTGCCAGCAGCACACAGGGGGCGATTGGTAGCTACACCTTC. Its translation: CASSTQGAIGSYTF.

This clone was seen once. The V call is TRBV19, the J call TRBJ1-3, with D hard to call. CDR3 length: 14 residues. In germline, CDR1 is LNHDA, CDR2 SQIVND (reference sequence). Trimming shortened V by 4 bases and J by 0 bases, and 7 bases separated the two germline ends. CDR3 region: CASSTSVSGNTIYF. In nucleotides, the CDR3 is TGTGCCAGTAGTACGTCAGTCTCTGGAAACACCATATATTTT. Full variable domain (remainder filled in from reference TRBV19 and TRBJ1-3): DGGITQSPKYLFRKEGQNVTLSCEQNLNHDAMYWYRQDPGQGLRLIYYSQIVNDFQKGDIAEGYSVSREKKESFPLTVTSAQKNPTAFYLCASSTSVSGNTIYFGEGSWLTVV.

This chain connects TRBV5-8 to TRBJ1-3, with D perhaps matching TRBD1 (5 bases). CDR3 length: 15 residues. Between the trimmed V and J ends, which lost 3 bases and 1 base, there was a span of 11 bases. CDR1 is SGHTS, CDR2 YDEGEE, per germline. The CDR3 loop is CASSSRQKSGNTIYF. CDR3 DNA sequence: TGTGCCAGCAGCTCGAGACAGAAATCTGGAAACACCATATATTTT.

J is TRBJ1-1 and V is TRBV10-3, with 9 bases aligning to TRBD1. Germline V lookup: CDR1 ENHRY, CDR2 SYGVKD. V gave up 4 bases and J gave up 5 bases; unmatched junction bases: 5. The CDR3 extends over 14 amino acids. CDR3 bases: TGTGCCATCAGTGGCCGGGACAGGGTAACTGAAGCTTTCTTT. Its translation: CAISGRDRVTEAFF.

The CDR3 protein is CASSPLTSGRGYSGANVLTF. In nucleotides, the CDR3 is TGTGCCAGCAGCCCGTTGACTAGCGGGAGAGGTTATTCTGGGGCCAACGTCCTGACTTTC. V gene TRBV5-4 combines with J gene TRBJ2-6; TRBD2 matches at 12 bases. The CDR3 is made up of 20 amino acids. CDR1 is SGHNT, CDR2 YYREEE, per germline (reference sequence). V was clipped by 4 bases and J by 1 base; unmatched bases: 12.

The J gene is TRBJ1-1, the V gene TRBV5-1; 8 bases are shared with TRBD1. CDR3 size: 14 residues. Germline V gives CDR1 SGHRS, CDR2 YFSETQ. Trimming cost V 1 base and J 3 bases; bases outside gene matches: 2. The CDR3 protein is CASSLQGADTEAFF. The CDR3 DNA reads as TGCGCCAGCAGCTTGCAGGGGGCGGACACTGAAGCTTTCTTT.

The chain employs TRBV29-1 and TRBJ2-5, with 7 positions matching TRBD2. This CDR3 has 13 amino acids. With 5 bases clipped from V and 5 bases from J, the junction kept 8 bases outside the gene matches. Germline V gives CDR1 SQVTM, CDR2 ANQGSEA. CDR3 amino acids: CSVTDLGGETQYF. The CDR3 region has the DNA TGCAGCGTTACTGACCTGGGGGGGGAGACCCAGTACTTC.

This chain links TRBV9 with TRBJ2-3; TRBD2 matches at 8 bases. The CDR3 has 18 residues. Germline values: CDR1 SGDLS, CDR2 YYNGEE. V was clipped by 3 bases and J by 1 base; unmatched bases: 13. The CDR3 protein is CASSAPKLAGLGTDTQYF. The CDR3 coding sequence is TGTGCCAGCAGCGCGCCGAAATTAGCGGGATTGGGCACAGATACGCAGTATTTT.

This chain connects TRBV27 to TRBJ2-5, with D tentatively TRBD2 (6 bases). Trimming took off 2 bases at V and 5 bases at J, with 18 bases between the two ends. Germline CDR1 and CDR2: MNHEY and SMNVEV (reference sequence). CDR3 length: 16 residues. CDR3 DNA sequence: TGTGCCAGCAGTTTAGTCTCGGGAGTGCCACGGGAGACCCAGTACTTC. Translation gives CASSLVSGVPRETQYF.

The J gene is TRBJ2-1, the V gene TRBV7-3, with a weak D call TRBD2 (6 bases). The germline V and J ends were trimmed by 2 bases and 4 bases, with 12 bases remaining between them. The germline V gene has CDR1 SGHTA and CDR2 FQGTGA. The CDR3 length is 15 residues. The CDR3 sequence is CASSLEGTHYNEQFF. CDR3 sequence (DNA): TGTGCCAGCAGCTTAGAGGGGACTCATTACAATGAGCAGTTCTTC.

The rearrangement uses TRBV5-1 and TRBJ2-1; D gene uncertain. Germline values: CDR1 SGHRS, CDR2 YFSETQ. The CDR3 runs to 16 residues. V lost 1 base to trimming and J lost 9 bases, with 20 bases between them. DNA for the CDR3: TGCGCCAGCAGCTTGAAGGTAGCCCTGATATCAAGTGAGCAGTTCTTC. Protein sequence: CASSLKVALISSEQFF.

This chain connects TRBV6-6 to TRBJ2-1; D is undetermined. Germline V gene lookup returns CDR1 MNHNY and CDR2 SVGAGI (reference sequence). The V end lost 2 bases, the J end lost 8 bases, and 10 bases lay between the germline ends. The CDR3 extends over 13 amino acids. CDR3 loop: CASSYTLTDEQFF. CDR3 bases: TGTGCCAGCAGTTACACCTTAACAGATGAGCAGTTCTTC.

This chain uses TRBV6-5 with TRBJ2-5; the D gene is possibly TRBD2 (5 bases). V was pared by 4 bases and J by 1 base, with 7 bases between. This CDR3 comprises 13 residues. Per the germline V gene, CDR1 is MNHEY and CDR2 is SVGAGI. The CDR3 loop is CASSLRVQETQYF. DNA for the CDR3: TGTGCCAGCAGTTTGCGGGTCCAAGAGACCCAGTACTTC.

The J gene is TRBJ1-1, the V gene TRBV18; D is perhaps TRBD1 (5 bases). V lost 1 base and J 1 base, leaving 13 bases between the germline ends. The germline V gene has CDR1 KGHSH and CDR2 LQKENI. The CDR3 length is 16 residues. The CDR3 region has the DNA TGTGCCAGCTCACCACAATCACCAGGGCGGAACACTGAAGCTTTCTTT. Translated: CASSPQSPGRNTEAFF.

The chain combines TRBV7-9 with TRBJ2-3; D is perhaps TRBD2 (5 bases). The CDR3 spans 14 residues. The V and J ends lost 2 bases and 6 bases respectively, with 12 bases between them. In germline, CDR1 is SEHNR, CDR2 FQNEAQ (reference sequence). The CDR3 is CASSLKGRSDTQYF. The CDR3 DNA reads as TGTGCCAGCAGCTTAAAAGGGAGATCGGATACGCAGTATTTT.